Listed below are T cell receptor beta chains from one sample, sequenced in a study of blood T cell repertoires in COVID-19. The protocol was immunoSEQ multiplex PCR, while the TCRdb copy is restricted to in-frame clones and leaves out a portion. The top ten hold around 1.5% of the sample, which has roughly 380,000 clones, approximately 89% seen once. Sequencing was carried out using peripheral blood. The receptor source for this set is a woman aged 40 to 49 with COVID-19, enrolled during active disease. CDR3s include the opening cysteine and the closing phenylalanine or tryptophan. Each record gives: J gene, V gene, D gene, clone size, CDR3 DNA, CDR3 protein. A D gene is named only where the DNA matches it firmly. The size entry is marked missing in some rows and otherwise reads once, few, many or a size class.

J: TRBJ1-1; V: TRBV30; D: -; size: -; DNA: TGTGCCTGGAGTCAACAGGGACTGAACACTGAAGCTTTCTTT; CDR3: CAWSQQGLNTEAFF
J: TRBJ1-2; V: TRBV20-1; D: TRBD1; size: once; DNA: TGCAGTGCCCGGACAGGGAATGGCTACACCTTC; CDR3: CSARTGNGYTF
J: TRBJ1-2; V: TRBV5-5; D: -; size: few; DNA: TGTGCCAGCAGCTTGCAGGGGCTCGGCTACACCTTC; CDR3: CASSLQGLGYTF
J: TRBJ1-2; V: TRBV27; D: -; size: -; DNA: TGTGCCAGCAGTCTTGGGAAAGGGCGGGACTATGGCTACACCTTC; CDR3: CASSLGKGRDYGYTF
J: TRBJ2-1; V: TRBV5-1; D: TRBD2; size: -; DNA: TGCGCCAGCAGCTTGGCCTTAGCGGGGGTTTACAATGAGCAGTTCTTC; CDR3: CASSLALAGVYNEQFF
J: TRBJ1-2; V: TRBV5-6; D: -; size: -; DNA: TGTGCCAGCAGCTTGTTGGGGGCGCAGGACTATGGCTACACCTTC; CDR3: CASSLLGAQDYGYTF
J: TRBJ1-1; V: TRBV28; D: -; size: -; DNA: TGTGCCAGCAGTTTAGGGGGGGCGATCACTGAAGCTTTCTTT; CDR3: CASSLGGAITEAFF
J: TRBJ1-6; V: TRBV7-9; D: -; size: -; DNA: TGTGCCAGCAGCTTTCGGGATTCACCCCTCCACTTT; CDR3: CASSFRDSPLHF
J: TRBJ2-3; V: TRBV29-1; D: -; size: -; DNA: TGCAGCGTGGGGACTGCGGTGGGCACAGATACGCAGTATTTT; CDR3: CSVGTAVGTDTQYF
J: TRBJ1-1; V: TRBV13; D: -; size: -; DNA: TGTGCCAGCACCGCACGGGGAACTGAAGCTTTCTTT; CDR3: CASTARGTEAFF
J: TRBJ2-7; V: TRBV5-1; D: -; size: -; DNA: TGCGCCAGCAGCAAATCGGACAGACTCCGCTACGAGCAGTACTTC; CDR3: CASSKSDRLRYEQYF
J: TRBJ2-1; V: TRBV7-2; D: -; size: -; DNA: TGTGCCAGCAGCTTAAAATTTGGTCCAGAACAGTTCTTC; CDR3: CASSLKFGPEQFF
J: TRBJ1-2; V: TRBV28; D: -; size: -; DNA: TGTGCCAGCACCCAACAGGGTAACTATGGCTACACCTTC; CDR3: CASTQQGNYGYTF